A selection of T cell receptor beta chains follows, all from one sample in a study of control samples from healthy donors and cancer patients. Measured with immunoSEQ multiplex PCR; TCRdb has only the in-frame clones, and not every one. This sample yields 150,000 to 200,000 clones, of which 88% are seen a single time; under 2% belongs to the top ten. The sequenced sample was blood. The receptors originated from a man aged 18 to 30 in good health. CDR3s include the opening cysteine and the closing phenylalanine or tryptophan. D genes are given only for firm matches. Where a row states a size, it is once, few, many or the class of an expanded clone; other rows omit it.

D: NA; size: NA; J: TRBJ2-5; V: TRBV3-1/TRBV3-2; DNA: TGTGCCAGCAGCCAGCATACCCAGTACTTC; CDR3: CASSQHTQYF
D: NA; size: NA; J: TRBJ2-3; V: TRBV18; DNA: TGTGCCAGCTCACCACAGCTAGGAGCAGATACGCAGTATTTT; CDR3: CASSPQLGADTQYF
D: NA; size: NA; J: TRBJ2-1; V: TRBV6-5; DNA: TGTGCCAGCATTATGGTCGCGTACAATGAGCAGTTCTTC; CDR3: CASIMVAYNEQFF
D: NA; size: NA; J: TRBJ1-1; V: TRBV6-5; DNA: TGTGCCAGCTCTTGGGATCCGGACGCTGAAGCTTTCTTT; CDR3: CASSWDPDAEAFF
D: TRBD2; size: NA; J: TRBJ2-3; V: TRBV15; DNA: TGTGCCACCAGCAACGCGGCGGGGGGGATCGCGCAGTATTTT; CDR3: CATSNAAGGIAQYF
D: NA; size: NA; J: TRBJ2-7; V: TRBV5-1; DNA: TGCGCCAGCAGTCCTACGATCTCCTACGAGCAGTACTTC; CDR3: CASSPTISYEQYF
D: NA; size: NA; J: TRBJ2-7; V: TRBV3-1/TRBV3-2; DNA: TGTGCCAGCTCCACCGACAGAGCCTACGAGCAGTACTTC; CDR3: CASSTDRAYEQYF
D: NA; size: few; J: TRBJ2-5; V: TRBV6-6; DNA: TGTGCCAGCAGCTGGACAACTCGCGAGACCCAGTACTTC; CDR3: CASSWTTRETQYF
D: NA; size: NA; J: TRBJ2-7; V: TRBV5-5; DNA: TGTGCCAGCAGCTTGAGTAGCGCCTACGAGCAGTACTTC; CDR3: CASSLSSAYEQYF
D: TRBD1; size: NA; J: TRBJ1-2; V: TRBV3-1/TRBV3-2; DNA: TGTGCCAGCAGCCAGGGACAGGGGGCGCGGGGCTACACCTTC; CDR3: CASSQGQGARGYTF
D: TRBD1; size: once; J: TRBJ1-1; V: TRBV15; DNA: TGTGCCACCGGGAGACAGGGCATAGGGACTGAAGCTTTCTTT; CDR3: CATGRQGIGTEAFF
D: NA; size: NA; J: TRBJ1-2; V: TRBV2; DNA: TGTGCCAGCAGCGGAGCACCTAACTATGGCTACACCTTC; CDR3: CASSGAPNYGYTF
D: NA; size: once; J: TRBJ1-2; V: TRBV6-2/TRBV6-3; DNA: TGTGCCAGCAGTACCCGACAGCCTAGGGCCTATGGCTACACCTTC; CDR3: CASSTRQPRAYGYTF
D: NA; size: once; J: TRBJ2-2; V: TRBV9; DNA: TGTGCCAGCAGCGGAGCGCACACCGGGGAGCTGTTTTTT; CDR3: CASSGAHTGELFF
D: TRBD2; size: NA; J: TRBJ2-1; V: TRBV7-6; DNA: TGTGCCAGCAGCTGGCCTGGCGGGGGGGCAGCAAATGAGCAGTTCTTC; CDR3: CASSWPGGGAANEQFF
D: TRBD2; size: NA; J: TRBJ2-2; V: TRBV9; DNA: TGTGCCAGCAGCCTCCGGGGAGCGGGGGTGTCGAACACCGGGGAGCTGTTTTTT; CDR3: CASSLRGAGVSNTGELFF
D: TRBD2; size: once; J: TRBJ2-7; V: TRBV7-2; DNA: TGTGCCAGCAGCCCCGGACTAGCGGGGTACGAGCAGTACTTC; CDR3: CASSPGLAGYEQYF